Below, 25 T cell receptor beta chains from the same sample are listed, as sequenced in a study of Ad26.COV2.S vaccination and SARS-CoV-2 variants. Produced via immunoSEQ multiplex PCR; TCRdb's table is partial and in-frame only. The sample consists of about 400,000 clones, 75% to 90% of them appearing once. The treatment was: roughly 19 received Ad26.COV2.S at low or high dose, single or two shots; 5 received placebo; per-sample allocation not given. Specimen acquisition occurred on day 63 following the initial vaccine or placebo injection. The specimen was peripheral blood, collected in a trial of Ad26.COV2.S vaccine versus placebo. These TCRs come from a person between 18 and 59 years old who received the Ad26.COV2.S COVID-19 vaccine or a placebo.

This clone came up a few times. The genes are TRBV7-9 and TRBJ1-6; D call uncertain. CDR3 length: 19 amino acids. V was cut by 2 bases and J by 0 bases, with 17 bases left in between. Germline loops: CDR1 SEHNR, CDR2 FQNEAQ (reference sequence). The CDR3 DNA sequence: TGTGCCAGCAGCTTAAATCCGTTAGGCTCGAGCTCCTATAATTCACCCCTCCACTTT. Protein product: CASSLNPLGSSSYNSPLHF.

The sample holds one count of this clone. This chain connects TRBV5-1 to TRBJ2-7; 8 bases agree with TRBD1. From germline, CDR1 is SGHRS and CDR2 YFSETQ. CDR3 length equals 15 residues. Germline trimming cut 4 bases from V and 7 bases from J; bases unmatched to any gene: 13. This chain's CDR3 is CASSLTTGDLMEQYF. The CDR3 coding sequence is TGCGCCAGCAGCCTAACGACAGGGGACCTTATGGAGCAGTACTTC.

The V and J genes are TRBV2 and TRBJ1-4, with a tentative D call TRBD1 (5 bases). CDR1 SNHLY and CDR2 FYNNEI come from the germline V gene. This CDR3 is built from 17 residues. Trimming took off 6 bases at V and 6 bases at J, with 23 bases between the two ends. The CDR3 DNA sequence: TGTGCCAGCAGATGGGATCTAGAGGGGAGCGCGGATGAAAAACTGTTTTTT. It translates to CASRWDLEGSADEKLFF. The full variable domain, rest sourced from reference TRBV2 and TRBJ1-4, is EPEVTQTPSHQVTQMGQEVILRCVPISNHLYFYWYRQILGQKVEFLVSFYNNEISEKSEIFDDQFSVERPDGSNFTLKIRSTKLEDSAMYFCASRWDLEGSADEKLFFGSGTQLSVL.

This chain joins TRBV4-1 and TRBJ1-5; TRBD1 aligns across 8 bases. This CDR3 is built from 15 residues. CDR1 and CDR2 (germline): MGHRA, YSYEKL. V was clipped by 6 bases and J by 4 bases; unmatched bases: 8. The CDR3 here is CASRDGTGGNQPQHF. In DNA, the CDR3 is TGCGCCAGCAGAGACGGGACAGGCGGGAATCAGCCCCAGCATTTT.

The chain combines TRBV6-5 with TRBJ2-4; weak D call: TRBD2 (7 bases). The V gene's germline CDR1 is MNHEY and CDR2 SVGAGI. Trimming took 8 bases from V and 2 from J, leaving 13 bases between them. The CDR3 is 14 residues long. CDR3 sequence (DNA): TGTGCCAGCGCGCGCGGGGGCTCCAAAAACATTCAGTACTTC. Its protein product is CASARGGSKNIQYF.

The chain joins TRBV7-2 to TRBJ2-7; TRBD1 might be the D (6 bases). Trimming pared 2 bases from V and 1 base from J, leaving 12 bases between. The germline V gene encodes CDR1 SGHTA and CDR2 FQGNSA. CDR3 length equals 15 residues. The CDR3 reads CASSLSRGSSYEQYF. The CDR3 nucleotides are TGTGCCAGCAGCTTATCGAGGGGGTCTTCCTACGAGCAGTACTTC. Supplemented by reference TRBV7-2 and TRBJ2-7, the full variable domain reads GAGVSQSPSNKVTEKGKDVELRCDPISGHTALYWYRQSLGQGLEFLIYFQGNSAPDKSGLPSDRFSAERTGGSVSTLTIQRTQQEDSAVYLCASSLSRGSSYEQYFGPGTRLTVT.

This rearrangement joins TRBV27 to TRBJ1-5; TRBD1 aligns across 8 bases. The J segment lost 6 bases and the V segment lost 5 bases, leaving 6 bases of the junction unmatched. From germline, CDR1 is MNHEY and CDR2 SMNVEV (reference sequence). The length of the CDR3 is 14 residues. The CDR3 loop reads CASSPTGGPQPQHF. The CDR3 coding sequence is TGTGCCAGCAGTCCAACAGGGGGGCCTCAGCCCCAGCATTTT.

The CDR3 sequence: CASSQVWGGGGYTF. CDR3 nucleotides: TGCGCCAGCAGCCAAGTGTGGGGGGGAGGCGGCTACACCTTC. This chain connects TRBV4-1 to TRBJ1-2; a possible D gene is TRBD1 (5 bases). Germline V gene sequence: CDR1 MGHRA, CDR2 YSYEKL. V lost 1 base and J 8 bases, leaving 14 bases between the germline ends. The CDR3 is 14 amino acids.

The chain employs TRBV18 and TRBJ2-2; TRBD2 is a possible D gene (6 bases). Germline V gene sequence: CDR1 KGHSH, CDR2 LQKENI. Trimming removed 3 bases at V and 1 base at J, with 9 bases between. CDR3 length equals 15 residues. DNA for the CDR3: TGTGCCAGCTCACCTCGTAGCGGGAACACCGGGGAGCTGTTTTTT. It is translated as CASSPRSGNTGELFF.

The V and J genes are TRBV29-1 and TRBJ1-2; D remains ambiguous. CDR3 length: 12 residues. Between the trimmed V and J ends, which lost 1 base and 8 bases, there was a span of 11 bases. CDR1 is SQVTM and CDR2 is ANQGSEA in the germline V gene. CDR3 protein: CSVEAVSGGYTF. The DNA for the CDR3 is TGCAGCGTTGAAGCAGTTTCGGGAGGCTACACCTTC.

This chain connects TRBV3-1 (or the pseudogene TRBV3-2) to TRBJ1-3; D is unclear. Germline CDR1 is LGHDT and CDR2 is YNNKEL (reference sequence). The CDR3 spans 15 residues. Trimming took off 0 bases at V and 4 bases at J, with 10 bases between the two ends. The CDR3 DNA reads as TGTGCCAGCAGCCAAGAGTGGGGTCGGGGAAACACCATATATTTT. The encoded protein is CASSQEWGRGNTIYF.

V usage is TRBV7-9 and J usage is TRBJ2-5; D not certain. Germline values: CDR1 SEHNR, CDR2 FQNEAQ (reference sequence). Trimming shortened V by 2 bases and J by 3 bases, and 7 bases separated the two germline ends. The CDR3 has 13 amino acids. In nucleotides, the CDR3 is TGTGCCAGCAGCTTACGTCTTGAAGAGACCCAGTACTTC. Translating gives CASSLRLEETQYF.

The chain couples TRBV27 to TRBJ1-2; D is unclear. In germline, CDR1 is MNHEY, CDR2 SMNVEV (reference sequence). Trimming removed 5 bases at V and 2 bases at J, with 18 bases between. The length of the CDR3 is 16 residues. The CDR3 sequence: CASSAHVADFNYGYTF. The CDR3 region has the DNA TGTGCCAGCAGTGCCCATGTGGCAGATTTCAACTATGGCTACACCTTC.

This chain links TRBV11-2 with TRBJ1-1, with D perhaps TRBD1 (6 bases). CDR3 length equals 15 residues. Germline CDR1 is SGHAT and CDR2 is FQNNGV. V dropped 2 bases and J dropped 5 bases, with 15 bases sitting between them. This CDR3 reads CASSLSGGEATEAFF. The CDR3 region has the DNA TGTGCCAGCAGCTTATCTGGGGGCGAGGCGACTGAAGCTTTCTTT.

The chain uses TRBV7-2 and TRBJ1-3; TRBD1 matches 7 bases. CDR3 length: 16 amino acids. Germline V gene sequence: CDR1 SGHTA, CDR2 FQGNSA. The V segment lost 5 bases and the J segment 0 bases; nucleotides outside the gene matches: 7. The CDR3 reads CASSQRQGYSGNTIYF. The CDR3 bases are TGTGCCAGCAGCCAGCGACAGGGTTACTCTGGAAACACCATATATTTT.

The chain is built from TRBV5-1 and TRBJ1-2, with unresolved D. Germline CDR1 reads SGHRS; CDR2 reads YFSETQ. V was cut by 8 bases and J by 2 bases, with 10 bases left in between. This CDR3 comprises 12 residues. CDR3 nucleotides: TGCGCCAGAGGCGAAGGGAACTATGGCTACACCTTC. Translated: CARGEGNYGYTF.

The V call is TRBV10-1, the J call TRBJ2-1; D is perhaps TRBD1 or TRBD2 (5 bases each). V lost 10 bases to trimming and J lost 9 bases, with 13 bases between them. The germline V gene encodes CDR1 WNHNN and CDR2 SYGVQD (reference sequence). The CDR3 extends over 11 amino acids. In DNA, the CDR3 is TGCGCCACCCCCCAGGGACGTGAGCAGTTCTTC. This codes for CATPQGREQFF.

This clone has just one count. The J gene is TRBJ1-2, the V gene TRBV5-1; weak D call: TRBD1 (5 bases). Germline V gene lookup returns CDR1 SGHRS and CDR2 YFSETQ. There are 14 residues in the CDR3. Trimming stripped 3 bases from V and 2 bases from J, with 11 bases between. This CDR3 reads CASSYVQANYGYTF. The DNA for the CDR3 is TGCGCCAGCAGCTATGTACAGGCCAACTATGGCTACACCTTC. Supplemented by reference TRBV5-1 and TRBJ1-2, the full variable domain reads KAGVTQTPRYLIKTRGQQVTLSCSPISGHRSVSWYQQTPGQGLQFLFEYFSETQRNKGNFPGRFSGRQFSNSRSEMNVSTLELGDSALYLCASSYVQANYGYTFGSGTRLTVV.

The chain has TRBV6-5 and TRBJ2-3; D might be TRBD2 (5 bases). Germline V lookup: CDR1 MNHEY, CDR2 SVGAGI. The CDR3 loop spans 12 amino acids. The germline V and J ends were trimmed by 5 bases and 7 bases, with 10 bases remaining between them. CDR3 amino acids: CASSSSGYTQYF. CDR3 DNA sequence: TGTGCCAGCAGTAGCAGCGGATATACGCAGTATTTT.

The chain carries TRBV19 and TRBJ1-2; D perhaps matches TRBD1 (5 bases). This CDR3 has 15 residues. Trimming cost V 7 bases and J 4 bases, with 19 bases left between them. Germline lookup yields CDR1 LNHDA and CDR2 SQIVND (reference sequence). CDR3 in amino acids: CASKLPQERFYGYTF. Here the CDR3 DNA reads TGTGCCAGTAAACTCCCACAGGAAAGGTTCTATGGCTACACCTTC.

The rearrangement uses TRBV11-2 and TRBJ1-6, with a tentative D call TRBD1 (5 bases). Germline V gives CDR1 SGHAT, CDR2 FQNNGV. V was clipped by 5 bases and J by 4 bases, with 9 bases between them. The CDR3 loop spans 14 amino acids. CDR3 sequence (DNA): TGTGCCAGCAGCCCCGGGGGATATAATTCACCCCTCCACTTT. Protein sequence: CASSPGGYNSPLHF.

The CDR3 region has the DNA TGTGCCAGCAGCTTTGAGGTCGGGGGGTTGGACATTCAGTACTTC. Encoded protein: CASSFEVGGLDIQYF. The chain carries TRBV7-9 and TRBJ2-4; 7 bases map to TRBD2. The CDR3 has 15 residues. Germline CDR1 reads SEHNR; CDR2 reads FQNEAQ (reference sequence). After removal of 3 bases from V and 8 bases from J, the junction contained 10 bases not matched to a gene. The entire variable domain, with the rest obtained from reference TRBV7-9 and TRBJ2-4, is as follows: DTGVSQNPRHKITKRGQNVTFRCDPISEHNRLYWYRQTLGQGPEFLTYFQNEAQLEKSRLLSDRFSAERPKGSFSTLEIQRTEQGDSAMYLCASSFEVGGLDIQYFGAGTRLSVL.

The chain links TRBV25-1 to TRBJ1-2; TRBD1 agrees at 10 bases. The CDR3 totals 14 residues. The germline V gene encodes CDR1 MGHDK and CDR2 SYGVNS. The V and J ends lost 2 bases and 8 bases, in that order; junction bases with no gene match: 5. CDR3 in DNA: TGTGCCAGCAGTGAAGGGACAGGGGCCTCCGGCTACACCTTC. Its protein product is CASSEGTGASGYTF.

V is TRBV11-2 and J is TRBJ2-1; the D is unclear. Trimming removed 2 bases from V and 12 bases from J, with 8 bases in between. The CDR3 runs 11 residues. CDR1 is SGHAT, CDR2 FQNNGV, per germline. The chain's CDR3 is CASSLNLGQFF. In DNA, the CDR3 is TGTGCCAGCAGCTTAAATCTCGGGCAGTTCTTC. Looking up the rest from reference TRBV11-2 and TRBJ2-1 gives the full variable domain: EAGVAQSPRYKIIEKRQSVAFWCNPISGHATLYWYQQILGQGPKLLIQFQNNGVVDDSQLPKDRFSAERLKGVDSTLKIQPAKLEDSAVYLCASSLNLGQFFGPGTRLTVL.

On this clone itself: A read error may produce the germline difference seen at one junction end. The CDR3 bases are TGTGCCAGCAGTTTAGCCAGAAACATTCAGTACTTC. Its translation is CASSLARNIQYF. The V gene is TRBV12-3 or TRBV12-4, the J gene TRBJ2-4; the D is unclear. The CDR3 extends over 12 amino acids.